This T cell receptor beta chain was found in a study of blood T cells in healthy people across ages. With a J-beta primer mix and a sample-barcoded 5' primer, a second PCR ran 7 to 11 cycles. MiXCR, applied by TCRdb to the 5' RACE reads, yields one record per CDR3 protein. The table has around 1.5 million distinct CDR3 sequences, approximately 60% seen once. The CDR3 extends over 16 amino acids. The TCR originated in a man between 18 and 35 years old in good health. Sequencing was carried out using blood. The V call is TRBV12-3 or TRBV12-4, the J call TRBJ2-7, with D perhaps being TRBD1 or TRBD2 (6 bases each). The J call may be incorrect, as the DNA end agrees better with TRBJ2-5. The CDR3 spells CASRTTGWGAKETQYF. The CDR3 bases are TGTGCCAGCAGAACCACAGGTTGGGGGGCGAAAGAGACCCAGTACTTC.